A selection of T cell receptor beta chains follows, all from one sample in a study of shared T cell receptors in the human thymus. Some clones are missing from TCRdb's copy, which holds only in-frame ones; the method was immunoSEQ multiplex PCR. The data hold approximately 400,000 clones, with 95% observed a single time. Sequences were obtained from thymocytes. The origin of the receptors is a human donor. Both conserved end residues are part of each CDR3. D genes are given only for firm matches. Rows may omit the clone size; those that give it use once, few, many or a size class.

clone_size,v_call,d_call,j_call,cdr3_nt,cdr3_aa
.,TRBV30,TRBD2,TRBJ2-7,TGTGCCTGGAGTATGATAGCGGGATGGACTTCCTACGAGCAGTACTTC,CAWSMIAGWTSYEQYF
.,TRBV28,.,TRBJ1-2,TGTGCCAGCAGTCCGAGGGGGGGATCCAACTATGGCTACACCTTC,CASSPRGGSNYGYTF
.,TRBV15,TRBD1,TRBJ2-7,TGTGCCACCAGCTACAACCCCCCTGACAGGGGGGAGAGATACGAGCAGTACTTC,CATSYNPPDRGERYEQYF
.,TRBV14,.,TRBJ1-1,TGTGCCAGCAGCCAGGGCAGGGGATACACTGAAGCTTTCTTT,CASSQGRGYTEAFF
.,TRBV9,TRBD1,TRBJ2-7,TGTGCCAGCAGCCCCCATGAGGCCGGGACAGGGGACCCCTACGAGCAGTACTTC,CASSPHEAGTGDPYEQYF
.,TRBV30,.,TRBJ1-3,TGTGCCTGGAGTGTAGGGTCTGGAAACACCATATATTTT,CAWSVGSGNTIYF
.,TRBV9,TRBD1,TRBJ1-3,TGTGCCAGCAGCGTTACAGGGGGCCCCTCTGGAAACACCATATATTTT,CASSVTGGPSGNTIYF
.,TRBV5-1,TRBD1,TRBJ2-6,TGCGCCAGCAGCTTGGTGGGGGCCCGGGACAGGGACGCCTCTGGGGCCAACGTCCTGACTTTC,CASSLVGARDRDASGANVLTF
.,TRBV5-1,TRBD1,TRBJ2-3,TGCGCCAGCAGCTTGGGTGGGACAGGGAGGACAGATACGCAGTATTTT,CASSLGGTGRTDTQYF
.,TRBV19,TRBD1,TRBJ2-2,TGTGCCAGCGTAAGGGGGACAGGTCGCGTCGGGGAGCTGTTTTTT,CASVRGTGRVGELFF
.,TRBV5-6,TRBD1,TRBJ1-1,TGTGCCAGCAGCTTGGTAGCGGACAGGGGCACTGAAGCTTTCTTT,CASSLVADRGTEAFF
.,TRBV7-9,.,TRBJ2-3,TGTGCCAGCAGGGGAGAGCCAGATACGCAGTATTTT,CASRGEPDTQYF
once,TRBV5-4,.,TRBJ2-3,TGTGCCAGCAGCCAAGTGCTTCGAGCCCGCACAGATACGCAGTATTTT,CASSQVLRARTDTQYF
.,TRBV7-2,.,TRBJ2-5,TGTGCCAGCAGCTTAACGGGAAGGGCAGAGACCCAGTACTTC,CASSLTGRAETQYF
once,TRBV7-9,TRBD2,TRBJ2-1,TGTGCCAGCATCCTCTTGCCAGGGACTAGTAGTTCCAATGAGCAGTTCTTC,CASILLPGTSSSNEQFF
once,TRBV7-2,.,TRBJ2-7,TGTGCCAGCAGCTTAACCTGCGGAGCTCAAGGAGAGCAGTACTTC,CASSLTCGAQGEQYF